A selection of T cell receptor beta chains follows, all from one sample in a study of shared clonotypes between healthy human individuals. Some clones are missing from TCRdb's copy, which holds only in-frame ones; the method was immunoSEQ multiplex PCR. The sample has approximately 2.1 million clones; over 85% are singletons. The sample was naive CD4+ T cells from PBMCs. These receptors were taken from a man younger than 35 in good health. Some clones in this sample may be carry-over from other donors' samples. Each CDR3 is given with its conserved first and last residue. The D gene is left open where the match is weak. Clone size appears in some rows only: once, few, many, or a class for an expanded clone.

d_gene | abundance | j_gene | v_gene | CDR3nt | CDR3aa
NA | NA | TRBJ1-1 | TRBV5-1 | TGCGCCAGCAGCTTGGGTATTTCGGAAGGAGCTGAAGCTTTCTTT | CASSLGISEGAEAFF
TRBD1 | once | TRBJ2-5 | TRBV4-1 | TGCGCCAGCAGCCAAGGGAGGGCCAGGGGGCATCAGGAGACCCAGTACTTC | CASSQGRARGHQETQYF
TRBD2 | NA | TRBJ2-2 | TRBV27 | TGTGCCAGCAGTTTACCGCTGACTAGCGAGAACACCGGGGAGCTGTTTTTT | CASSLPLTSENTGELFF
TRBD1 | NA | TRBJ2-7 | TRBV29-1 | TGCAGCGTTGACCCAGGGGGCTACCCCTACGAGCAGTACTTC | CSVDPGGYPYEQYF
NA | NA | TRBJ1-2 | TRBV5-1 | TGCGCCAGCAGCTTGGGGTCGCCTGGCTACACCTTC | CASSLGSPGYTF
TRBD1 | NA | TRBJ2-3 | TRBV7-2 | TGTGCCAGCAGCGACGGGACAGCAAGCACAGATACGCAGTATTTT | CASSDGTASTDTQYF
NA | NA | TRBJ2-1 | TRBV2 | TGTGCCAGCAGTTTGGACGTCCTCCCCCTGGATGAGCAGTTCTTC | CASSLDVLPLDEQFF
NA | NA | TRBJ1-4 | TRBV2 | TGTGCCAGCAGCCGCGACAGTGGTGAAAAACTGTTTTTT | CASSRDSGEKLFF
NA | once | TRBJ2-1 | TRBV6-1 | TGTGCCAGCAGTTGGGACGTTAGCTCCTACAATGAGCAGTTCTTC | CASSWDVSSYNEQFF
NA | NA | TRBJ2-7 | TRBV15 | TGTGCCACCAGCAGCGCCTACGAGCAGTACTTC | CATSSAYEQYF
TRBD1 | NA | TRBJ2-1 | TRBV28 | TGTGCCACCGGGGACAGTTTCTACAATGAGCAGTTCTTC | CATGDSFYNEQFF
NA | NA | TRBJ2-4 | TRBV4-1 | TGCGCCAGCAGCCAACCGACTAGTGGGGGACCAAAAAACATTCAGTACTTC | CASSQPTSGGPKNIQYF
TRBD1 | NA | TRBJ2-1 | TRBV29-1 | TGCAGCGTGGAAGAAGGGATCAGGGGGAGCTCCTACAATGAGCAGTTCTTC | CSVEEGIRGSSYNEQFF
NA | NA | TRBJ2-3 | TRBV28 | TGTGCCAGCAGTTCCCTGGGGGATACGCAGTATTTT | CASSSLGDTQYF
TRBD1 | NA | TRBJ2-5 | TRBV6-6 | TGTGCCAGCACCTACCGGGACAGACAATTTGAGACCCAGTACTTC | CASTYRDRQFETQYF
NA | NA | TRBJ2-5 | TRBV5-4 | TGTGCCAGCAGCCAGGGGGGGGGATCAGAGACCCAGTACTTC | CASSQGGGSETQYF
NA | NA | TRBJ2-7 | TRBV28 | TGTGCCTCCGGGACTGTGAGCTCCTACGAGCAGTACTTC | CASGTVSSYEQYF
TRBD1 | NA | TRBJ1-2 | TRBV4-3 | TGCGCCAGCAGCCAAGATTTGTGGGCCGGGACAGGGGAAAAAGGCTACACCTTC | CASSQDLWAGTGEKGYTF
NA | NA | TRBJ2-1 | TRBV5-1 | TGCGCCAGCAGCTTGGGGACTTCTATCTACAATGAGCAGTTCTTC | CASSLGTSIYNEQFF
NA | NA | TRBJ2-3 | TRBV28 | TGTGCCAGCACCACCACCCCCAGGGGCAGGGCGCTAGGTACGCAGTATTTT | CASTTTPRGRALGTQYF
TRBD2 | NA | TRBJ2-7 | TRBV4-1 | TGCGCCAGCAGCCAAGATCGGGACGGGAGGGCCTCCGCCCAGTACTTC | CASSQDRDGRASAQYF
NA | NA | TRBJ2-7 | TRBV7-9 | TGTGCCAGCAGCCACCCTGGGCCCGAGCAGTACTTC | CASSHPGPEQYF
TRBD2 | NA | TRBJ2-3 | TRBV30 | TGTGCCTGGTGTGCGGGAGGGCTTAGGGCGGATACGCAGTATTTT | CAWCAGGLRADTQYF
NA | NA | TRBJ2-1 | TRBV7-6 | TGTGCCAGCAGCCTAGGTACCAACCCTCTTAGTGAGCAGTTCTTC | CASSLGTNPLSEQFF
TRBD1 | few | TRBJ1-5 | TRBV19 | TGTGCCAGTAGTGTGGGACAGGGGAATCAGCCCCAGCATTTT | CASSVGQGNQPQHF
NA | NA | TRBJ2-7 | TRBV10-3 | TGTGCCATCAGTAATCACAGCTACGAGCAGTACTTC | CAISNHSYEQYF
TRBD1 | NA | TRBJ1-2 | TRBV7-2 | TGTGCCAGCCTCCACGGACAGGGTGAAGGCTACACCTTC | CASLHGQGEGYTF
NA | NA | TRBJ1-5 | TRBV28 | TGTGCCAGCAGTCCCCCCAGCGCTTATAGCAATCAGCCCCAGCATTTT | CASSPPSAYSNQPQHF
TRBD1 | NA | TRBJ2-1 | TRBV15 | TGTGCCACCAGCAGAGTATCGACAGGGGGTTACAATGAGCAGTTCTTC | CATSRVSTGGYNEQFF
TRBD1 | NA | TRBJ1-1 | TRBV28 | TGTGCCAGCAGTGCCTCCCCGGGACAGATGAACACTGAAGCTTTCTTT | CASSASPGQMNTEAFF
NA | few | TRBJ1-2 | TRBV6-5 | TGTGCCAGCAGTTACGGGGACTATGGCTACACCTTC | CASSYGDYGYTF
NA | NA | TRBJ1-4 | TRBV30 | TGTGCCTGGAGTGCGGGTGAAAAACTGTTTTTT | CAWSAGEKLFF
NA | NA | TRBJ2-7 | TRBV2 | TGTGCCAGCAGTGAGTCCGGGACACACTACGAGCAGTACTTC | CASSESGTHYEQYF
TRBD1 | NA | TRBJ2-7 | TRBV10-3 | TGTGCCATCAGTGCTCGACAGGGCCTTTACTACGAGCAGTACTTC | CAISARQGLYYEQYF
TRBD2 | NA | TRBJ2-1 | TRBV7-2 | TGTGCCAGCAGCTTAGTCGGGGTAGCGGGTTACAATGAGCAGTTCTTC | CASSLVGVAGYNEQFF
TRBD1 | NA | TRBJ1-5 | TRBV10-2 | TGCGCCAGCAGTGAGTATGGACAGGAGTTCGAAAATCAGCCCCAGCATTTT | CASSEYGQEFENQPQHF
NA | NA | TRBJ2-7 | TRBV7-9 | TGTGCCAGCAGCTCGCGGGGCAGAGAGGGCGAGCAGTACTTC | CASSSRGREGEQYF
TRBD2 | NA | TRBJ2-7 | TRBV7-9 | TGTGCCAGCAGCTTCTTAGGCGGGAGGGACGGTTCCTACGAGCAGTACTTC | CASSFLGGRDGSYEQYF
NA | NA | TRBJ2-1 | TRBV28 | TGTGCCAGCAGGACAGACAGGTCCTACTCCTACAATGAGCAGTTCTTC | CASRTDRSYSYNEQFF
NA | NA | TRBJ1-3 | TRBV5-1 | TGCGCCAGCTCGAATGGACGGCTCTCTGGAAACACCATATATTTT | CASSNGRLSGNTIYF
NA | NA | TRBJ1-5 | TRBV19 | TGTGCCAGTAGCCTCGGACAACAGCCCCAGCATTTT | CASSLGQQPQHF